Here is one TCR beta chain with its context. Its antigen is not known. Primers used in a second PCR of roughly 6 to 12 cycles were a sample-barcoded 5' primer and a J-beta primer mix. The template-switch adaptor was a 5' adaptor with 12 random nucleotides. It tagged each cDNA molecule. TCRdb re-derived calls from the 5' RACE reads in MiXCR, one entry per CDR3 protein. The sample yields 1.5 million to 2 million distinct CDR3 sequences, roughly 52% seen once. This specimen comes from a study of blood T cells in healthy people across ages. Points from the study as a whole: One million T cells yielded diversity estimates that were considered underestimates.

Donors gave 9 to 10 milliliters of peripheral blood apiece. CDR1 is LGHNA and CDR2 is YSLEER in the germline V gene. CDR3 length: 17 amino acids. With 1 base removed from V and 5 bases from J, the gap between germline ends came to 18 bases. Sequenced material: blood. The chain links TRBV4-3 to TRBJ2-1, with TRBD1 as a possible D gene (6 bases). The sequence derives from a woman aged 40 to 50 in good health. CDR3 bases: TGCGCCAGCAGCCAAGGAATCCCGTCCAGGGGAGACAATGAGCAGTTCTTC. Translation: CASSQGIPSRGDNEQFF.